This TCR beta chain emerged from a study of somatic mutations in cytotoxic T cells in rheumatoid arthritis. The assay was immunoSEQ multiplex PCR, and TCRdb's table has in-frame clones only and misses some. The sample lists about 25,000 clones, 82% occurring once. The sequenced sample was CD8+ T cells sorted from blood. This sequence was found in a man in his fifties in good health.

CDR3 sequence reads: CASIWGSRGTDTQYF. CDR3 DNA: TGTGCCAGCATTTGGGGGAGTCGGGGCACAGATACGCAGTATTTT. The V and J genes are TRBV7-8 and TRBJ2-3; D may be TRBD1 or TRBD2 (5 bases each). From germline, CDR1 is SGHVS and CDR2 FQNEAQ. This CDR3 region has 15 residues. V dropped 7 bases and J dropped 1 base, with 15 bases sitting between them.